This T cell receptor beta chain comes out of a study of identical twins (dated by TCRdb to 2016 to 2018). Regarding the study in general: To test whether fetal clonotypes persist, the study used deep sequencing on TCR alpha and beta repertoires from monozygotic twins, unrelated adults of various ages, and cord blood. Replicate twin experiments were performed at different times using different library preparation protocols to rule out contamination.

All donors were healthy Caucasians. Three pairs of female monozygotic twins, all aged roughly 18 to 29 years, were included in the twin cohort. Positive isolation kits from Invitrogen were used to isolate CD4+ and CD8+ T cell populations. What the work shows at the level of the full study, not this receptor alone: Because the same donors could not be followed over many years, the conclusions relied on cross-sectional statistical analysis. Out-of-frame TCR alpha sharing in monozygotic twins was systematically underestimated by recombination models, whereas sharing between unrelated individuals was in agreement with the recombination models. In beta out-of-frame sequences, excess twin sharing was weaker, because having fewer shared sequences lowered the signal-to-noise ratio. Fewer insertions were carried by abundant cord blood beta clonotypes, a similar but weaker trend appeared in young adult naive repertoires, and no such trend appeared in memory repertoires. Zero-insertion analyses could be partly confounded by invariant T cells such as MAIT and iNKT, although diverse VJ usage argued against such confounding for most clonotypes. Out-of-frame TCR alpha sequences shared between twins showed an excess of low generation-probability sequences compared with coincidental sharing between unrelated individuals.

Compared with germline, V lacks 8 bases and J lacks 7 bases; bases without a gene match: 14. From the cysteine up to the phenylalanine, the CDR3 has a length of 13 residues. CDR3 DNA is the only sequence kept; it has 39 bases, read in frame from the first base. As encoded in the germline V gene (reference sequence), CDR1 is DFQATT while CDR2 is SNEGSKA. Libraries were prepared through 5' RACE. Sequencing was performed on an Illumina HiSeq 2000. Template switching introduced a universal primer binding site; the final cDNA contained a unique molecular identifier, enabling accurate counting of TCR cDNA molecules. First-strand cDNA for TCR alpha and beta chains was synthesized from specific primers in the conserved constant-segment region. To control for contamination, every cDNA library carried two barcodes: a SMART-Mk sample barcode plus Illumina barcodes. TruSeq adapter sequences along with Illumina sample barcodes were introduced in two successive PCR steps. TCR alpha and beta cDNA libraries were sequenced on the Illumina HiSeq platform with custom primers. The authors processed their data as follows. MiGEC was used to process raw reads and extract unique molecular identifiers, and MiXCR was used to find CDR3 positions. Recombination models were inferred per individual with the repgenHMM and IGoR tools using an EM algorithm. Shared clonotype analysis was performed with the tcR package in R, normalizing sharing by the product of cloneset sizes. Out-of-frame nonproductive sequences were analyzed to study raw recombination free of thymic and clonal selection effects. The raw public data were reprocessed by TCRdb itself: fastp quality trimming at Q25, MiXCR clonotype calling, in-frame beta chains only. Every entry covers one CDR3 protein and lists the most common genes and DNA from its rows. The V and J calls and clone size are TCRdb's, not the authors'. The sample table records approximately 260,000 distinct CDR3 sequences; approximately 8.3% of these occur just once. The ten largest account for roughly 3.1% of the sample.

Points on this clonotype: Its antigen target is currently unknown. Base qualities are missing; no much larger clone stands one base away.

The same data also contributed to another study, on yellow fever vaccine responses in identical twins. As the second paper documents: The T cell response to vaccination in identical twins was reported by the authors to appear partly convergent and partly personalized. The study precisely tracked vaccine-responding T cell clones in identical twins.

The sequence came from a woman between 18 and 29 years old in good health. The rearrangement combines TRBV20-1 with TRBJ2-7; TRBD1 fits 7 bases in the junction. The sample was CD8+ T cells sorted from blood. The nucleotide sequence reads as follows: TGCAGTCCTTTCCACTGGGACAGCATTGAGCAGTACTTC. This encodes CSPFHWDSIEQYF.